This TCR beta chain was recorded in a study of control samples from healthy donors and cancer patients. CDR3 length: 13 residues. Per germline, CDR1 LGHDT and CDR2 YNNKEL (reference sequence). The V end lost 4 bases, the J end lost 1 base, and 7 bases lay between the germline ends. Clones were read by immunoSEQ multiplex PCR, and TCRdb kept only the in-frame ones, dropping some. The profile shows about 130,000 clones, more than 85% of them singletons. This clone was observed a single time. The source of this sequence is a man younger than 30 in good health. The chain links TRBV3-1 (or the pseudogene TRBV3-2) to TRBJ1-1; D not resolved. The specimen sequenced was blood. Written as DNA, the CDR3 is TGTGCCAGCAGCCTGGGTTGGAACACTGAAGCTTTCTTT. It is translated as CASSLGWNTEAFF.